This TCR beta chain appears in the sequencing data of a study of blood T cell repertoires in COVID-19. Study-level information: The origin of the acute and convalescent COVID-19 samples was the United States, Italy and Spain. PBMCs, B-cell-depleted T cells, or T cells were the source of the cDNA or gDNA that made up the material.

This CDR3 has 16 amino acids. V was cut by 4 bases and J by 0 bases, with 15 bases left in between. The germline V gene has CDR1 LGHDT and CDR2 YNNKEL (reference sequence). Study processing details: Estimation of nucleated cell counts relied on the amplification of reference gene primers. Repertoires were generated with immunoSEQ multiplex PCR, while TCRdb's copy carries only in-frame clones and drops some. V, J and clone size derive from that table, while D and trimming were established from the DNA sequence. The sample lists 95,000 to 110,000 clones; more than 70% were seen once. The sequenced material came from peripheral blood. The chain is built from TRBV3-1 (or the pseudogene TRBV3-2) and TRBJ1-1, with D unclear. This receptor was identified in a woman of 80 years or more in a cohort sampled during active COVID-19. The CDR3 loop reads CASSPLHSSMNTEAFF. The CDR3 region has the DNA TGTGCCAGCAGCCCCCTACATAGCAGCATGAACACTGAAGCTTTCTTT.